This T cell receptor beta chain was captured in a study of cytomegalovirus exposure and HLA in healthy donors. The PCR ran on 60 Vbeta and 13 Jbeta primers. The data were produced by immunoSEQ multiplex PCR, yet TCRdb's version contains in-frame clones alone and is incomplete. The sample yields 99,000 or so clones, just under 80% seen once. CDR1 and CDR2 from the germline V gene are SGDLS and YYNGEE. V was clipped by 2 bases and J by 1 base; unmatched bases: 2. The CDR3 has 14 residues. Sequences were obtained from PBMCs. This chain joins TRBV9 and TRBJ1-1, with TRBD1 identical over 7 bases. The receptor comes from a man aged 25 to 40 in good health and CMV-seronegative. The CDR3 coding sequence is TGTGCCAGCAGCGTCGAGGGGGCGAACACTGAAGCTTTCTTT. Its protein product is CASSVEGANTEAFF.